This entry is about one T cell receptor (beta chain). This entry is derived from a study of T cell responses to AZD1222 COVID-19 vaccine. This CDR3 has 15 amino acids. Trimming cost V 0 bases and J 0 bases, with 9 bases left between them. CDR1 is MNHEY, CDR2 SMNVEV, per germline (reference sequence). TCRdb's table, derived via immunoSEQ multiplex PCR, lists solely in-frame clones and lacks some. Among about 190,000 clones listed, about 87% were seen once. This specimen consisted of peripheral blood, obtained on day 0 of MenACWY control vaccination. J is TRBJ2-7 and V is TRBV27; D is possibly TRBD2 (6 bases). The clonotype was recovered from an adult in good health. CDR3 residues: CASSLSGGSSYEQYF. CDR3 in DNA: TGTGCCAGCAGTTTATCCGGGGGAAGCTCCTACGAGCAGTACTTC.